This TCR beta chain appears in the sequencing data of a study of blood T cell repertoires in COVID-19. Study as a whole: COVID-19 samples collected from the United States, Italy and Spain covered acute and convalescent phases.

Original data processing: Scientists estimated how many nucleated cells there were by amplifying reference gene primers. The protocol was immunoSEQ multiplex PCR, while the TCRdb copy is restricted to in-frame clones and leaves out a portion. V, J and clone size are taken as reported in that table, and D and trimming were inferred from the DNA itself. There are approximately 250,000 clones in the sample; over 70% occur only once, and 8% to 9.5% lies in the top ten. The CDR3 covers 16 residues. Germline V gene sequence: CDR1 SEHNR, CDR2 FQNEAQ (reference sequence). V lost 4 bases to trimming and J lost 8 bases; unmatched junction nucleotides: 13.

The clonotype originates from a human donor in a cohort sampled during active COVID-19. The sequenced sample was peripheral blood. The gene calls are TRBV7-9 and TRBJ2-1, with 8 nucleotides matching TRBD1. CDR3 coding DNA: TGTGCCAGCAGCTCGAAGGACAGGGCACTTGGGCATGAGCAGTTCTTC. Encoded protein: CASSSKDRALGHEQFF.